A single sample is the source of the 12 T cell receptor beta chains below, sequenced in a study of OX40 agonist ivuxolimab in advanced cancers. Assay used: immunoSEQ multiplex PCR; TCRdb lists only in-frame clones, some missing. The sample consists of about 81,000 clones, around 90% of them appearing once. Sequencing used CD4+ or CD8+ T cells sorted from blood, obtained in a trial of the OX40 agonist ivuxolimab. Receptor source: an adult with an advanced solid tumor such as melanoma, head and neck, liver or kidney cancer.

V gene TRBV27 combines with J gene TRBJ2-1; tentatively, D is TRBD2 (7 bases). Germline V gives CDR1 MNHEY, CDR2 SMNVEV (reference sequence). V shed 5 bases and J shed 5 bases, with 16 bases lying between them. The CDR3 runs to 15 residues. CDR3 in DNA: TGTGCCAGCAGTGAAGCGGGGCAGGGGAACAATGAGCAGTTCTTC. It is translated as CASSEAGQGNNEQFF.

This clone has a handful of counts. Other DNA sequences in the sample encode the same CDR3. This sequence joins TRBV6-7 and TRBJ1-1, with TRBD1 identical over 9 bases. TRBV6-7 is an open reading frame whose function is uncertain. CDR3 length: 20 amino acids. The J segment lost 0 bases and the V segment lost 8 bases, leaving 22 bases of the junction unmatched. CDR3 residues: CASLLSRDRVLVGMNTEAFF. CDR3 nucleotides: TGTGCCAGCCTCCTCAGCCGGGACAGGGTCCTCGTAGGTATGAACACTGAAGCTTTCTTT.

The chain employs TRBV7-8 and TRBJ1-4; 9 nucleotides agree with TRBD1. This CDR3 comprises 14 residues. CDR1 SGHVS and CDR2 FQNEAQ come from the germline V gene. Unmatched junction bases numbered 4, after V lost 3 bases and J lost 8 bases. The CDR3 bases are TGTGCCAGCAGCTTGGGGACAGGGACCGAAAAACTGTTTTTT. Its protein product is CASSLGTGTEKLFF.

About this clone: Other DNA sequences of this sample code for an identical CDR3. The rearrangement uses TRBV6-5 and TRBJ2-7; D is ambiguous. In germline, CDR1 is MNHEY, CDR2 SVGAGI. V lost 3 bases to trimming and J lost 4 bases, with 4 bases between them. This CDR3 region has 11 residues. CDR3 loop: CASSYQYEQYF. The CDR3 region has the DNA TGTGCCAGCAGTTATCAGTACGAGCAGTACTTC.

The V call is TRBV25-1, the J call TRBJ2-3, with TRBD2 as a possible D gene (5 bases). The V end was cut by 6 bases, the J end by 5 bases, with 6 bases between. Germline V CDR1 and CDR2: MGHDK, SYGVNS. The CDR3 has 11 amino acids. CDR3 coding DNA: TGTGCCAGCAGAGAGGGAGATACGCAGTATTTT. It codes for CASREGDTQYF.

In nucleotides, the CDR3 is TGCGCCAGCAGCGCCGGGATCACCGAAGCAGATACGCAGTATTTT. Translating gives CASSAGITEADTQYF. This chain links TRBV10-1 with TRBJ2-3; a weak D match, TRBD2 (5 bases). V lost 6 bases and J 4 bases, leaving 17 bases between the germline ends. This CDR3 has 15 amino acids. Germline-derived CDR1 and CDR2 are WNHNN and SYGVQD (reference sequence).

This chain uses TRBV5-6 with TRBJ2-5, with D perhaps TRBD2 (6 bases). The V and J ends lost 4 bases and 1 base respectively, with 20 bases between them. Germline V gives CDR1 SGHDT, CDR2 YYEEEE. This CDR3 comprises 17 residues. The CDR3 protein is CASSRRLIPGVQETQYF. The CDR3 DNA reads as TGTGCCAGCAGCCGTAGGCTGATTCCGGGAGTCCAAGAGACCCAGTACTTC.

This clone was recorded only once. The chain is built from TRBV7-6 and TRBJ2-1; 7 bases align to TRBD2. The CDR3 sequence is 15 residues long. Germline assignment: CDR1 SGHVS and CDR2 FNYEAQ. V trimming: 5 bases; J trimming: 0 bases; junction bases outside the gene matches: 4. The chain's CDR3 is CASSTSGVSYNEQFF. The CDR3 coding sequence is TGTGCCAGCAGCACCAGCGGGGTCTCCTACAATGAGCAGTTCTTC.

This rearrangement joins TRBV9 to TRBJ2-2; TRBD2 might be the D (7 bases). The CDR3 runs to 15 residues. V shed 4 bases and J shed 7 bases, with 17 bases lying between them. CDR1 and CDR2 (germline): SGDLS, YYNGEE. The DNA for the CDR3 is TGTGCCAGCAGCTCCCAGCCGGGGGGCGGCGGGGAGCTGTTTTTT. Residues: CASSSQPGGGGELFF.

V is TRBV2 and J is TRBJ1-1; 8 positions agree with TRBD1. The CDR3 contains 14 residues. J lost 3 bases, V lost 8 bases, and 8 bases had no gene match. The germline CDR1 and CDR2 sequences are SNHLY and FYNNEI. The CDR3 here is CASRRQGWDTEAFF. The CDR3 DNA is TGTGCCAGCCGCCGACAGGGGTGGGACACTGAAGCTTTCTTT. Combining the CDR3 with reference TRBV2 and TRBJ1-1 gives the whole variable domain EPEVTQTPSHQVTQMGQEVILRCVPISNHLYFYWYRQILGQKVEFLVSFYNNEISEKSEIFDDQFSVERPDGSNFTLKIRSTKLEDSAMYFCASRRQGWDTEAFFGQGTRLTVV.

The chain joins TRBV5-1 to TRBJ2-5; 8 bases are a match to TRBD1. Trimming at V came to 7 bases and at J to 5 bases, leaving 13 bases not matched to a gene. The germline V gene encodes CDR1 SGHRS and CDR2 YFSETQ. The CDR3 runs to 15 residues. The CDR3 protein is CASGPSGGMRETQYF. The CDR3 DNA sequence: TGCGCCAGCGGACCGTCAGGGGGCATGAGGGAGACCCAGTACTTC.

The rearrangement uses TRBV29-1 and TRBJ1-1; 8 bases are shared with TRBD1. The CDR3 is 13 amino acids. Germline V gene lookup returns CDR1 SQVTM and CDR2 ANQGSEA. J lost 5 bases, V lost 4 bases, and 6 bases had no gene match. CDR3 coding DNA: TGCAGCGTTGGTACAGGGGGGTGGACTGAAGCTTTCTTT. It is translated as CSVGTGGWTEAFF.